A single T cell receptor beta chain is shown here with its context. This clone was seen a single time. Its binding antigen is unknown. No much larger clone is present one base from it, and per-base qualities are unavailable. Blood samples were collected up to 4 times in the first month after transplant and then at least monthly when available. The data were obtained in a study of graft-versus-host responses after intestinal transplantation (dated by TCRdb to the early 2020s). Some background on the complete study: Multivisceral, liver-intestinal, or isolated intestinal transplants were received by the recipients. Rather than going through the commercial service, samples from three later patients were sequenced in-house on an Illumina MiSeq and processed with MiXCR. All recipients received anti-thymocyte globulin induction followed by maintenance tacrolimus and steroids for approximately 3 years. The cohort enrolled 20 to 30 intestinal transplant recipients including one retransplant, and 3 patients lacking pretransplant specimens were excluded. After intestinal transplantation, graft-versus-host and host-versus-graft alloreactive T cell clones in the graft, circulation and bone marrow were tracked using bulk TCR-beta CDR3 sequencing. A peak of at least 4% donor T cells among recipient peripheral blood mononuclear cells was the definition used for donor T cell macrochimerism. Alloreactive clones were identified by sequencing pre-transplant mixed lymphocyte reaction products and comparing these products with unstimulated pre-transplant donor and recipient T cells. What the work shows at the level of the full study, not this receptor alone: GvH clones were detected in recipient bone marrow, and some of these GvH clones were observed earlier in ileal mucosa or blood, consistent with an intestinal mucosal origin. Conclusions were limited by the relatively low number and heterogeneity of intestinal transplant patients. In patients with donor T cell macrochimerism, the allografts had high GvH to HvG T cell clonal ratios. Early after transplant, declines in HvG clones were associated with peak levels of circulating GvH clones.

Libraries came from the immunoSEQ multiplex PCR assay. Adaptive Biotechnologies carried out high-throughput TCR-beta CDR3 sequencing of genomic DNA for most patients. The authors processed their data as follows. TCR sequencing data for approximately 17 patients were retrieved from Adaptive's ImmunoSEQ software; three other patients were processed with MiXCR and VDJtools. CDR3 nucleotide sequences shared between donor and recipient were removed because the origin of such sequences could not be assigned. To be classed as alloreactive, a clone needed at least 2-fold expansion over unstimulated cells and a minimum CFSE-low frequency of 0.002% (template counts) or 0.001% (read counts). Clones detected in sequenced pre-transplant spleen, lymph node, or MLR CFSE-low populations of the donor or recipient were defined as mappable. Cumulative frequency of alloreactive clones was calculated as a percentage of all sequences weighted by copy number. TCRdb stores this immuneACCESS table with in-frame sequences only. Part of the clones is absent; in the studies checked, under half of the shortfall reflects unresolved V genes, and no reason is known for the rest. V and J calls and clone size follow that table, whereas D and trimming were derived from the DNA. The sample table records about 98,000 clones; 86% of these occur just once. Jointly, the top ten make up roughly 1.4% of the sample.

This material consisted of PBMCs, taken 255 days after intestinal transplant. The TCR was taken from a human patient who received an intestinal transplant, so some T cells may come from the graft donor.

CDR3 sequence: CASSSSPWGREYFGYTF. The bases are TGTGCCAGCAGTTCCTCCCCTTGGGGCAGGGAGTATTTTGGCTACACCTTC. Rearrangement joined TRBV27 to TRBJ1-2; TRBD1 might be the D gene, on 5 matching bases. Reading from cysteine to phenylalanine, the CDR3 counts 17 amino acids. This entry keeps only the CDR3 DNA: 51 bases, framed from base 1. V loses 4 bases of germline sequence and J loses 7 bases, and the interval between the two ends is 25 bases. For CDR1 and CDR2, the germline V gene (reference sequence) lists MNHEY and SMNVEV.